This TCR beta chain originates from a study of memory CD4+ T cells and cytomegalovirus serostatus. Single viable CD3+CD4+CD8-CD45RO+ cells were sorted as the memory CD4+ T cells. The method was immunoSEQ multiplex PCR; TCRdb's version includes in-frame clones alone and lacks a portion of them. The table lists 45,000 to 60,000 clones, about 83% of them singletons. Trimming removed 4 bases from V and 3 bases from J, with 13 bases in between. The CDR3 is 15 amino acids. Germline V gene sequence: CDR1 MNHEY, CDR2 SMNVEV (reference sequence). The sample consisted of memory CD4+ T cells from blood. The chain has TRBV27 and TRBJ1-5; tentatively, D is TRBD1 (5 bases). This receptor was obtained from an adult in good health and CMV-seropositive. The CDR3, as DNA: TGTGCCAGCAGTTCTTCCCCGGACACCAATCAGCCCCAGCATTTT. As protein: CASSSSPDTNQPQHF.